Here is one T cell receptor (beta chain) with its context. Its antigen target is currently unknown. The sample holds no much larger clone one base away, and base qualities are not on file. The record originates from a study of chemoradiotherapy in HPV16-positive cancers (dated by TCRdb to 2022 to 2024). Looking at the study overall: Candidate HPV-specific T-cell clones and common TCR motifs were defined by functional T-cell assays performed on cells from two HPV16-positive patients. Whether T-cell immunity against the HPV oncoproteins E6 and E7 changes during chemoradiotherapy and whether survival is affected by this immunity were examined in the study. Next, the candidate HPV-specific TCRs and motifs were followed in TCR repertoires from around 87 patients with HPV-related cancers.

Repertoires were sampled multiple times during chemoradiotherapy, which allowed clonal expansion in the tumor microenvironment to be followed. Library preparation was by the immunoSEQ multiplex PCR assay. Entries here come from immuneACCESS through TCRdb and include only in-frame sequences with V and J called. Some clones fail to appear in such tables; in the studies checked, an unresolved V gene covers under half of the shortfall, and the cause of the remainder is unknown. This sample holds some 32,000 clones; around 89% were observed only once. The ten top clones hold 2.5% to 3.5% of the sample. On the study overall, not on this receptor specifically: Only two HPV16-positive patients were used to derive the functional definition of HPV-specific T cells, and the survival association was reported for HPV16-positive patients. Among HPV16-positive patients, expansion of HPV-responsive T cells during chemoradiotherapy was associated with better recurrence-free survival. Expansion of candidate HPV-specific clones and E7-related TCR motifs was observed in the tumor microenvironment during treatment, whereas no such expansion was observed for non-HPV-specific T cells.

This sample comprised blood, obtained from a patient who underwent chemoradiotherapy. The TCR sequence derives from a human donor with HPV-associated anogenital cancer.

The bases read TGTGCCAGCACCGTCAAACAGGGGAACACCGGGGAGCTGTTTTTT. Translated, this gives CASTVKQGNTGELFF. The chain is made from TRBV5-6 and TRBJ2-2; TRBD1 is possibly the D segment (6 matching bases). The CDR3 has 15 amino acids, counting the end cysteine and phenylalanine. The DNA shown is the 45-base CDR3, in frame from base 1. The germline ends are 13 bases apart after V is trimmed by 6 bases and J by 1 base. CDR1 and CDR2 are drawn from the germline V gene: SGHDT, YYEEEE.